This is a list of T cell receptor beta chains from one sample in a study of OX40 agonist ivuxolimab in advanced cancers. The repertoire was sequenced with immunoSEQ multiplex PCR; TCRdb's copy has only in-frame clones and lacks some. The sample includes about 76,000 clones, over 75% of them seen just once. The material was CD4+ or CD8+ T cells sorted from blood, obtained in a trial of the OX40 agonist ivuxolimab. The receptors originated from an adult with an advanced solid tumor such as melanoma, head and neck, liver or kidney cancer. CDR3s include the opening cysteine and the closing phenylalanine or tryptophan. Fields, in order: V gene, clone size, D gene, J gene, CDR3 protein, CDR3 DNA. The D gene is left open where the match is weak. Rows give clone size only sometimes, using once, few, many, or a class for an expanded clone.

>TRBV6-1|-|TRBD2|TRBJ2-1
CATGGGGEQFF
TGTGCCACCGGGGGGGGCGGTGAGCAGTTCTTC
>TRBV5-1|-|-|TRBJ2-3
CASKGGSSTDTQYF
TGCGCCAGCAAGGGGGGATCTAGCACAGATACGCAGTATTTT
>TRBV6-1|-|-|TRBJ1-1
CASLMLRSPNTEAFF
TGTGCCAGCTTAATGCTAAGGTCCCCGAACACTGAAGCTTTCTTT
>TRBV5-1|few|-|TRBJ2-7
CASSDYRGGNEQYF
TGCGCCAGCAGCGACTACAGGGGAGGTAACGAGCAGTACTTC
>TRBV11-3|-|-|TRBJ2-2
CASSSSAGGTGELFF
TGTGCCAGCAGCTCTTCCGCTGGGGGAACCGGGGAGCTGTTTTTT
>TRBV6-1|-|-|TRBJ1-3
CASSESGAGNTIYF
TGTGCCAGCAGTGAATCAGGGGCTGGAAACACCATATATTTT
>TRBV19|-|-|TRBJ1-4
CASSIGAGKLFF
TGTGCCAGTAGTATAGGTGCAGGGAAACTGTTTTTT
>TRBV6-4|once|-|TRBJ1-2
CASSEFRDKYGYTF
TGTGCCAGCAGTGAGTTCCGGGACAAATATGGCTACACCTTC
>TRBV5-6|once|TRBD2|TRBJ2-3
CASSWSLGEGDTQYF
TGTGCCAGCAGCTGGAGCCTAGGGGAGGGGGATACGCAGTATTTT
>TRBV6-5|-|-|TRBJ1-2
CASRMDSSWGYGYTF
TGTGCCAGCAGGATGGACAGTTCTTGGGGCTATGGCTACACCTTC
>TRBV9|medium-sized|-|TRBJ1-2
CASSVADRASYGYTF
TGTGCCAGCAGCGTAGCCGACAGAGCTTCCTATGGCTACACCTTC
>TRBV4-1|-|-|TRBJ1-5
CASSQDFNSPAWPQHF
TGCGCCAGCAGCCAAGACTTTAACAGCCCGGCGTGGCCCCAGCATTTT
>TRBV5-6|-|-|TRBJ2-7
CASSLGLVRFYEQYF
TGTGCCAGCAGCTTAGGCTTGGTCAGATTCTACGAGCAGTACTTC
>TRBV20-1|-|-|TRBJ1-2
CSAPKGGRDLF
TGCAGTGCCCCAAAGGGCGGAAGGGACCTCTTC
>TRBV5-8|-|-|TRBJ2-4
CASSVVGTWGNIQYF
TGTGCCAGCAGCGTAGTGGGGACCTGGGGGAACATTCAGTACTTC
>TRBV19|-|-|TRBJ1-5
CASSIDRPGGPAYSNQPQHF
TGTGCCAGTAGTATAGATCGTCCCGGGGGGCCGGCGTATAGCAATCAGCCCCAGCATTTT
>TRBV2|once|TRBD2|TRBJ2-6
CASSPRLAGISGANVLTF
TGTGCCAGCAGTCCTAGACTAGCGGGCATCTCTGGGGCCAACGTCCTGACTTTC
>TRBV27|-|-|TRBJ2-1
CASSVLGWVGVNEQFF
TGTGCCAGCAGTGTACTTGGTTGGGTGGGAGTCAATGAGCAGTTCTTC
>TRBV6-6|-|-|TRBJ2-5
CASSRRDSQETQYF
TGTGCCAGCAGTCGGCGGGACTCTCAAGAGACCCAGTACTTC
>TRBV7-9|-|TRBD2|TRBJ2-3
CASSQGLAGGTDTQYF
TGTGCCAGCAGCCAGGGACTAGCGGGCGGCACAGATACGCAGTATTTT
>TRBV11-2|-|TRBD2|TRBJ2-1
CASSGRREGDEQFF
TGTGCCAGCAGCGGCCGAAGGGAGGGCGATGAGCAGTTCTTC
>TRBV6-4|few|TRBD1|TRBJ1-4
CASIWDRENEKLFF
TGTGCCAGCATTTGGGACAGGGAAAATGAAAAACTGTTTTTT
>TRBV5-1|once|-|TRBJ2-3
CASSSGLRGHGGSSDTQYF
TGCGCCAGCAGCTCGGGCCTAAGGGGGCATGGCGGGAGTTCAGATACGCAGTATTTT
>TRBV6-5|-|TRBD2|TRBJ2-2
CASSYGLAGSHGELFF
TGTGCCAGCAGTTACGGACTAGCGGGAAGTCACGGGGAGCTGTTTTTT
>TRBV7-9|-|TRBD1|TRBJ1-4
CASSSGGTGGLVNEKLFF
TGTGCCAGCAGCTCTGGAGGGACAGGGGGCTTAGTTAATGAAAAACTGTTTTTT
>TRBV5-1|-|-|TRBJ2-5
CASSPRPLYQETQYF
TGCGCCAGCAGCCCACGACCCTTGTACCAAGAGACCCAGTACTTC
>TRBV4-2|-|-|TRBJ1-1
CASSLSGTTNTEAFF
TGTGCCAGCAGCCTATCCGGGACAACGAACACTGAAGCTTTCTTT
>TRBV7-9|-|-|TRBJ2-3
CASSLDRTDTQYF
TGTGCCAGCAGCTTGGACCGCACAGATACGCAGTATTTT
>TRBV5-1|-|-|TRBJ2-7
CASSFGGYEQYF
TGCGCCAGCAGCTTCGGGGGATACGAGCAGTACTTC
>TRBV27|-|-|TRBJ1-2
CASSYRQDSNYGYTF
TGTGCCAGCAGTTATCGACAGGACTCTAACTATGGCTACACCTTC
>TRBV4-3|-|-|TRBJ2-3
CASSQEKAIDTQYF
TGCGCCAGCAGCCAAGAGAAGGCAATAGATACGCAGTATTTT
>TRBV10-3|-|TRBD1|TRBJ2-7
CAISTTGGKNEQYF
TGTGCCATCAGTACCACAGGGGGCAAGAACGAGCAGTACTTC
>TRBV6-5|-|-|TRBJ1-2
CASAPGNYGYTF
TGTGCCAGCGCCCCGGGTAACTATGGCTACACCTTC
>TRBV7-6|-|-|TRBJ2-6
CASSLYQGSGANVLTF
TGTGCCAGCAGCTTGTACCAGGGCTCTGGGGCCAACGTCCTGACTTTC
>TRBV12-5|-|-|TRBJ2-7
CASGSYHPPQRASYEQYF
TGTGCTAGTGGTTCCTACCACCCCCCCCAGCGGGCCTCCTACGAGCAGTACTTC
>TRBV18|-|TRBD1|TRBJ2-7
CASSPRRTGLYEQYF
TGTGCCAGCTCACCAAGGCGGACAGGGTTGTACGAGCAGTACTTC
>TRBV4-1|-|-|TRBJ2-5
CASSREIQGVYF
TGCGCCAGCAGCCGGGAAATCCAGGGTGTGTACTTC
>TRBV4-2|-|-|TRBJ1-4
CASSRPVIGEKLFF
TGTGCCAGCAGCCGCCCCGTGATAGGGGAAAAACTGTTTTTT
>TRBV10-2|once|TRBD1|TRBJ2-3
CASSDRTGVGTDTQYF
TGCGCCAGCAGTGACCGGACAGGGGTTGGCACAGATACGCAGTATTTT
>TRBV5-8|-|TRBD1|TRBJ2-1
CASSLEYRGREQFF
TGTGCCAGCAGCTTGGAATACAGGGGCAGGGAGCAGTTCTTC